This note documents a single T cell receptor beta chain sequence. Antigen: not known. The data derive from a study of cytomegalovirus exposure and HLA in healthy donors. Study findings and constraints: The authors assumed roughly uniform sequencing depth across donors for presence/absence analyses.

PCR amplification relied on 60 Vbeta primers (plus 13 Jbeta primers). Produced via immunoSEQ multiplex PCR; TCRdb's table is partial and in-frame only. The sample gives about 190,000 clones, around 77% of which show up once; around 1.6% is in the top ten. Those who donated were healthy bone marrow donors. Germline CDR1 is SGHTA and CDR2 is FQGNSA. V lost 4 bases, J lost 0 bases, and 8 bases stayed unmatched. The CDR3 contains 16 residues. This receptor was obtained from a woman aged 18-29 years in good health and CMV-seronegative. The chain employs TRBV7-2 and TRBJ1-1; 7 bases line up with TRBD1. Sequencing was carried out using PBMCs. The CDR3 nucleotides read TGTGCCAGCAGCTCCGAGAGAGGGACAGTGAACACTGAAGCTTTCTTT. Its protein is CASSSERGTVNTEAFF.